The 28 T cell receptor beta chains reported below all come from one sample, sequenced in a study of tumor and adjacent non-tumor tissue in lung cancer. Three rounds of nested PCR, following a modified ARM-PCR protocol, produced the TCRbeta library. TCRdb used MiXCR to reprocess the multiplex PCR reads, holding one entry per CDR3 protein. Altogether about 80,000 distinct CDR3 sequences are present, around 70% being singletons, with the ten largest covering roughly 12%. RNA was extracted from bulk tissue without any cell sorting. The sample taken for sequencing was lung tumor tissue. These receptors originate from a woman in her 70s with non-small cell lung cancer.

The sample holds many counts of this clonotype. Possible read error: a much larger clone is one base away. This chain uses TRBV4-1 with TRBJ2-2; 9 bases match TRBD2. The length of the CDR3 is 14 residues. Per the germline V gene, CDR1 is MGHRA and CDR2 is YSYEKL. The CDR3 is CAGRIAGDTGELFF. CDR3 DNA sequence: TGCGCCGGCAGAATAGCGGGAGACACCGGGGAGCTGTTTTTT.

On this clonotype: One junction end disagrees with the germline gene, perhaps due to a read error. J is TRBJ2-7 and V is TRBV4-1; 8 bases match TRBD2. The germline V gene encodes CDR1 MGHRA and CDR2 YSYEKL. The length of the CDR3 is 14 residues. Here the CDR3 reads CTSSQIAGTYERYF. In DNA, the CDR3 is TGCACCAGCAGCCAAATAGCGGGGACCTACGAGCGGTATTTC.

Points on this clonotype: Sequence at one end of the junction differs from germline and may be a read error. The chain carries TRBV10-2 and TRBJ1-6, with a possible D match to TRBD1 (5 bases). Germline assignment: CDR1 WSHSY and CDR2 SAAADI. The CDR3 is 14 residues long. The CDR3 DNA reads TGCGTCAGCAGTGTTTGGCAGGGAAACCCAGCCCTCCACTTT. Protein sequence: CVSSVWQGNPALHF.

About this clonotype: The junction shows a germline mismatch at one end, possibly a read error. This chain uses TRBV6-6 with TRBJ2-7, with 9 bases matching TRBD2. Germline loops: CDR1 MNHNY, CDR2 SVGAGI (reference sequence). CDR3 length: 16 amino acids. As DNA, the CDR3 is TGTCCCAGCAGTTACTCTCATAGCGGGAGCTCCTACGAGCAGTACTTC. This encodes CPSSYSHSGSSYEQYF.

On this clonotype itself: The conserved phenylalanine or tryptophan normally closing the CDR3 is absent here, so this likely arose from a read error. The CDR3 bases are TGCAGCGTCGGACTGGGGGGCACTAACGAAAAACTGTTTTCG. Translated: CSVGLGGTNEKLFS. The gene calls are TRBV29-1 and TRBJ1-4, with TRBD1 as a possible D gene (6 bases). The CDR3 runs 14 residues. The V gene's germline CDR1 is SQVTM and CDR2 ANQGSEA.

This clonotype was recorded at least ten times. The chain combines TRBV30 with TRBJ2-7; D gene uncertain. The CDR3 spans 11 residues. Per the germline V gene, CDR1 is GTSNPN and CDR2 is SVGIG (reference sequence). The germline V and J ends were trimmed by 5 bases and 7 bases, with 12 bases remaining between them. The CDR3: CAWSQVGEQYF. The CDR3 DNA is TGTGCCTGGTCACAAGTTGGAGAGCAGTACTTC.

Note on this clonotype: No conserved phenylalanine or tryptophan ends this CDR3, so it is likely a read error. The V call is TRBV6-2 or TRBV6-3, the J call TRBJ2-7, with 9 positions matching TRBD2. Looked up from germline, CDR1 is MNHEY and CDR2 is SVGEGT. The CDR3 spans 14 residues. The DNA for the CDR3 is TGTGCAAGCAGTTACGCGGGAGGGTCCTACGAGCAGTACTTG. Translation: CASSYAGGSYEQYL.

Concerning this clonotype: This likely comes from a read error, as the CDR3 has no conserved phenylalanine or tryptophan at its end. Because the CDR3's place on the DNA is in doubt, the DNA is left out and the CDR3 is given as listed by TCRdb. J is TRBJ1-1 and V is TRBV4-2; TRBD1 was called by the table and not checked on the DNA. Germline values: CDR1 LGHNA, CDR2 YNFKEQ. The CDR3 is 17 residues long, counting both termini. This CDR3 is CASSPGQFMVSDTEASI.

Concerning this clonotype: This sequence may be a read error, since a much larger clone differs from it by one base. The chain couples TRBV5-1 to TRBJ2-1, with D possibly matching TRBD1 (6 bases). The CDR3 extends over 14 amino acids. Germline values: CDR1 SGHRS, CDR2 YFSETQ. The CDR3 is CASSQDRAYNKQFF. The CDR3 coding sequence is TGCGCCAGCAGCCAGGACAGAGCCTACAATAAGCAGTTCTTC.

As for this clonotype: With a much larger clone just one base away, this may be a read error. The chain recombines TRBV10-3 with TRBJ1-2; 10 positions agree with TRBD1. Germline values: CDR1 ENHRY, CDR2 SYGVKD. Trimming at V came to 10 bases and at J to 3 bases, leaving 5 bases not matched to a gene. This CDR3 comprises 13 residues. DNA for the CDR3: TGTGCCACCACCGGGACAGGGGACTATGGCTACACCTTC. Translated: CATTGTGDYGYTF.

A word on this clonotype: This may stem from a read error, because a much larger clone lies one nucleotide away. The CDR3 nucleotides are TGCGCCAGCAGCTTGGACAGGCGAACCAACGAGCAGTACTTC. It translates to CASSLDRRTNEQYF. The rearrangement joins TRBV5-1 to TRBJ2-7; tentative D call: TRBD1 (5 bases). The CDR3 spans 14 residues. Trimming cost V 0 bases and J 5 bases, with 12 bases left between them. Germline V gene lookup returns CDR1 SGHRS and CDR2 YFSETQ. Together with reference TRBV5-1 and TRBJ2-7, the CDR3 gives the full variable domain: KAGVTQTPRYLIKTRGQQVTLSCSPISGHRSVSWYQQTPGQGLQFLFEYFSETQRNKGNFPGRFSGRQFSNSRSEMNVSTLELGDSALYLCASSLDRRTNEQYFGPGTRLTVT.

Details on this clonotype: One end of the junction is discordant with germline, which a read error may explain. The CDR3 spells CASSYPLVWRETDGELLF. The CDR3 DNA reads as TGTGCCAGCAGTTACCCCCTGGTGTGGCGGGAGACGGACGGGGAGCTGCTTTTT. The rearrangement links TRBV6-2 or TRBV6-3 to TRBJ2-2; 7 bases map to TRBD2. Germline lookup yields CDR1 MNHEY and CDR2 SVGEGT. This CDR3 has 18 residues.

Ten or more counts support this clonotype. The chain recombines TRBV20-1 with TRBJ2-5, with TRBD2 matching over 11 bases. The CDR3 is 15 residues long. Germline V gene data show CDR1 as DFQATT and CDR2 as SNEGSKA (reference sequence). J gave up 5 bases and V 5 bases, and 10 bases lay outside the gene matches. CDR3 in DNA: TGCAGTGCTTCTACTAGCGGGAGTCTGCGTGAGACCCAGTACTTC. This encodes CSASTSGSLRETQYF.

This chain joins TRBV11-2 and TRBJ1-1; D is unclear. V was pared by 11 bases and J by 5 bases, with 12 bases between. Germline V CDR1 and CDR2: SGHAT, FQNNGV. The CDR3 contains 11 residues. Here the CDR3 reads CACISVTEAFF. The CDR3 DNA reads TGTGCCTGCATCTCTGTTACTGAAGCTTTCTTT.

The rearrangement uses TRBV11-2 and TRBJ1-2, with TRBD1 matching 8 bases. Per the germline V gene, CDR1 is SGHAT and CDR2 is FQNNGV. The CDR3 has 13 amino acids. The V and J ends lost 5 bases and 5 bases, in that order; junction bases with no gene match: 4. CDR3 sequence reads: CASSPTGVYGYTF. The CDR3 DNA follows: TGTGCCAGCAGCCCGACAGGGGTTTATGGCTACACCTTC. Full variable domain (rest looked up from reference TRBV11-2 and TRBJ1-2): EAGVAQSPRYKIIEKRQSVAFWCNPISGHATLYWYQQILGQGPKLLIQFQNNGVVDDSQLPKDRFSAERLKGVDSTLKIQPAKLEDSAVYLCASSPTGVYGYTFGSGTRLTVV.

The chain has TRBV19 and TRBJ2-2, with a possible D match to TRBD2 (7 bases). This CDR3 has 14 residues. Trimming removed 8 bases at V and 4 bases at J, with 14 bases between. Germline CDR1 LNHDA, CDR2 SQIVND (reference sequence). CDR3 bases: TGTGCCAGTGCCCTGGGAGGGGGCACCGGGGAGCTGTTTTTT. It is translated as CASALGGGTGELFF.

Note on this clonotype: Compared with germline, one end of the junction differs, possibly owing to a read error. V usage is TRBV6-5 and J usage is TRBJ1-1, with no clear D. From germline, CDR1 is MNHEY and CDR2 SVGAGI. The CDR3 is 14 residues long. The CDR3 reads CASSYTTVNTGAFF. The CDR3 DNA reads as TGTGCCAGCAGTTACACAACTGTAAACACTGGAGCTTTCTTT.

Remarks on this clonotype: It may be a read error: a sequence one base away is much more abundant. J is TRBJ1-2 and V is TRBV24-1, with 11 bases matching TRBD1. CDR1 and CDR2 (germline): KGHDR, SFDVKD. The length of the CDR3 is 17 residues. The CDR3 region has the DNA TGTGCCATCAGTGACCCCGGGACAGGGGGTTCTCGACATGGCTACACCTTC. It translates to CAISDPGTGGSRHGYTF.

This clonotype was observed many times. This chain joins TRBV20-1 and TRBJ2-3; TRBD2 aligns across 11 bases. Germline CDR1 reads DFQATT; CDR2 reads SNEGSKA (reference sequence). After removal of 6 bases from V and 5 bases from J, the junction contained 10 bases not matched to a gene. This CDR3 spans 15 amino acids. DNA of the CDR3: TGCAGTGCCGCGATAGCGGGAGGGCCTGAAGATACGCAGTATTTT. It encodes CSAAIAGGPEDTQYF.

This clonotype was recorded once. This CDR3 is missing its conserved last phenylalanine or tryptophan, likely due to a read error. This chain uses TRBV12-3 or TRBV12-4 with TRBJ1-1, with TRBD1 as a possible D gene (6 bases). Between the trimmed V and J ends, which lost 6 bases and 3 bases, there was a span of 14 bases. The CDR3 consists of 14 residues. In nucleotides, the CDR3 is TGTGCCAGCAGCCAAACAGGGAAGGACACTGAAGCTTTCTAT. Translated: CASSQTGKDTEAFY.

As concerns this clonotype: One junction end does not reproduce the germline sequence, and a read error may be involved. The rearrangement joins TRBV11-1 to TRBJ2-1; 9 bases match TRBD2. The germline CDR1 and CDR2 sequences are SGHAT and FQDESV (reference sequence). This CDR3 has 14 residues. The CDR3 protein is CATSPREGRYKQFF. DNA for the CDR3: TGTGCCACCAGCCCGCGGGAGGGACGCTATAAGCAGTTCTTC.

This clonotype was seen a few times. This chain joins TRBV5-1 and TRBJ2-3, with D perhaps matching TRBD1 or TRBD2 (6 bases each). The CDR3 covers 18 residues. Trimming removed 0 bases from V and 0 bases from J, with 17 bases in between. Germline values: CDR1 SGHRS, CDR2 YFSETQ. The CDR3 here is CASSLAPGDTSSTDTQYF. For the CDR3, the DNA is TGCGCCAGCAGCTTGGCGCCGGGGGACACTTCTAGCACAGATACGCAGTATTTT.

On this clonotype itself: Its ends do not fully match the called genes, so a read error is possible. The chain uses TRBV7-7 and TRBJ2-5; D is perhaps TRBD1 (7 bases). This CDR3 has 14 residues. The germline V gene has CDR1 SSHAT and CDR2 FNYEAQ (reference sequence). This CDR3 is CASSLSQGGETQYF. CDR3 nucleotides: TGTGCTAGCAGCCTATCCCAGGGGGGTGAGACCCAGTACTTC. The full variable domain, with the rest looked up from reference TRBV7-7 and TRBJ2-5, is GAGVSQSPRYKVTKRGQDVTLRCDPISSHATLYWYQQALGQGPEFLTYFNYEAQPDKSGLPSDRFSAERPEGSISTLTIQRTEQRDSAMYRCASSLSQGGETQYFGPGTRLLVL.

Comment on this clonotype: The CDR3 does not close with the conserved phenylalanine or tryptophan, likely indicating a read error. The limits of the CDR3 on the DNA are not certain, so only TCRdb's listed CDR3 is given. The V gene is TRBV6-1, the J gene TRBJ1-5. Termini included, the CDR3 measures 13 amino acids. Germline V gene lookup returns CDR1 MNHNS and CDR2 SASEGT. CDR3 region: CANNLNGRQPQRC.

Comment on this clonotype: Since a much larger clone is just one base distant, this may be a read error. The chain recombines TRBV12-3 or TRBV12-4 with TRBJ1-5; possibly TRBD1 for D (5 bases). The CDR3 covers 14 residues. The CDR3 DNA reads as TGTGCCAGCAGTTTAGGGCAGGGCAATCGGCCCCAGCATTTT. Protein product: CASSLGQGNRPQHF.

This clonotype has ten or more counts. The rearrangement links TRBV12-3 or TRBV12-4 to TRBJ2-7; the D is unclear. V lost 4 bases and J 2 bases, leaving 9 bases between the germline ends. This CDR3 spans 13 amino acids. This CDR3 is CASSSSETYEQYF. The CDR3, as DNA: TGTGCCAGCAGTTCGAGCGAGACCTACGAGCAGTACTTC.

This clonotype has a single count. No conserved phenylalanine or tryptophan is present at the end of the CDR3, so a read error is the likely explanation. The chain has TRBV29-1 and TRBJ2-3, with 7 bases aligning to TRBD1. Germline assignment: CDR1 SQVTM and CDR2 ANQGSEA. The CDR3 contains 11 residues. The CDR3 loop is CSAGQADMQYR. The CDR3 nucleotides are TGCAGCGCCGGACAGGCAGATATGCAGTATCGT.

The chain links TRBV29-1 to TRBJ1-4; TRBD1 is a possible D gene (5 bases). The germline V gene encodes CDR1 SQVTM and CDR2 ANQGSEA. CDR3 length equals 14 residues. CDR3 residues: CRVERGGTNEKLFF. The CDR3 DNA is TGCAGGGTCGAACGGGGGGGGACTAATGAAAAACTGTTTTTT.